These 32 T cell receptor beta chains originate from one sample sequenced in a study of response to subunit inactivated influenza vaccine. MiXCR, run by TCRdb on the RT-PCR reads, gives a single entry per CDR3 protein. The table includes over 650,000 distinct CDR3 sequences, about 18% detected once. Sequencing used PBMCs from blood, obtained 5 to 6 days after vaccination. The source is a man in his fifties who received an inactivated influenza vaccine.

The chain has TRBV7-2 and TRBJ1-6, with 8 nucleotides matching TRBD1. V trimming: 5 bases; J trimming: 8 bases; junction bases outside the gene matches: 8. The CDR3 has 15 amino acids. CDR1 is SGHTA, CDR2 FQGNSA, per germline. CDR3 DNA sequence: TGTGCCAGCAGCCGCTGGGACAGGCGTTATTCACCCCTCCACTTT. Translation: CASSRWDRRYSPLHF.

This clonotype was seen only a few times. This rearrangement joins TRBV6-1 to TRBJ2-1; 16 positions agree with TRBD2. Germline V gene data show CDR1 as MNHNS and CDR2 as SASEGT. V was clipped by 6 bases and J by 6 bases; unmatched bases: 11. The CDR3 runs 18 residues. DNA of the CDR3: TGTGCCAGCAGCGGAAGACCGGGACTAGCGGGAGGGGGCAATGAGCAGTTCTTC. This sequence encodes CASSGRPGLAGGGNEQFF.

The chain employs TRBV2 and TRBJ2-6; D is unresolved. The CDR3 has 17 residues. The V and J ends lost 4 bases and 2 bases respectively, with 15 bases between them. Germline CDR1 is SNHLY and CDR2 is FYNNEI. DNA of the CDR3: TGTGCCAGCAGTGTCGCCCATCCTAGGCCTGGGGCCAACGTCCTGACTTTC. Residues: CASSVAHPRPGANVLTF.

This clonotype was recorded many times. The CDR3 DNA is TGCAGTGCTAGCGGGAGGTTGGGAAATGAGCAGTTCTTC. It encodes CSASGRLGNEQFF. The chain combines TRBV20-1 with TRBJ2-1; 7 bases match TRBD2. J was trimmed by 7 bases and V by 3 bases; bases with no gene match: 6. Per germline, CDR1 DFQATT and CDR2 SNEGSKA (reference sequence). The CDR3 sequence is 13 residues long.

This chain joins TRBV3-1 and TRBJ1-2, with D possibly being TRBD1 (6 bases). The CDR3 is made up of 16 amino acids. The germline V gene has CDR1 LGHDT and CDR2 YNNKEL (reference sequence). The ends were cut back, 4 bases at V and 5 bases at J, with 20 bases in the middle. CDR3 nucleotides: TGTGCCAGCAGCCGAGGGACACCCCCAAGGGGGTATGGCTACACCTTC. Protein sequence: CASSRGTPPRGYGYTF.

This clonotype turned up a few times. The chain combines TRBV9 with TRBJ2-1; 8 positions agree with TRBD2. J was trimmed by 7 bases and V by 0 bases; bases with no gene match: 9. This CDR3 is 16 amino acids long. Germline values: CDR1 SGDLS, CDR2 YYNGEE. The CDR3 DNA is TGTGCCAGCAGCGTAGTTAGGCGGGAGGTAGGAAATGAGCAGTTCTTC. This codes for CASSVVRREVGNEQFF.

CDR3 amino acids: CASSQDGTGYYNEQFF. The CDR3 bases are TGCGCCAGCAGCCAAGATGGGACCGGATACTACAATGAGCAGTTCTTC. The chain recombines TRBV4-3 with TRBJ2-1; either TRBD1 or TRBD2 may supply D (5 bases each). CDR3 size: 16 residues. Per germline, CDR1 LGHNA and CDR2 YSLEER. V was clipped by 0 bases and J by 3 bases, with 12 bases between them.

The table lists this clonotype with a few counts. The V gene is TRBV6-1, the J gene TRBJ2-2, with no clear D. Germline CDR1 reads MNHNS; CDR2 reads SASEGT. CDR3 length equals 16 residues. Trimming shortened V by 6 bases and J by 0 bases, and 14 bases separated the two germline ends. CDR3 nucleotides: TGTGCCAGCAGCCTAACTTTCAGCGCGAACACCGGGGAGCTGTTTTTT. Encoded protein: CASSLTFSANTGELFF.

The chain has TRBV20-1 and TRBJ2-7, with D hard to call. The germline V and J ends were trimmed by 0 bases and 2 bases, with 5 bases remaining between them. Germline CDR1 reads DFQATT; CDR2 reads SNEGSKA (reference sequence). The CDR3 has 12 amino acids. CDR3 sequence (DNA): TGCAGTGCTAGAGATCTTCCCTACGAGCAGTACTTC. Translating gives CSARDLPYEQYF.

The genes are TRBV5-1 and TRBJ2-1; TRBD2 matches 11 bases. CDR3 length: 16 amino acids. Germline loops: CDR1 SGHRS, CDR2 YFSETQ. Trimming cost V 6 bases and J 8 bases; bases outside gene matches: 13. The CDR3 loop is CASTQGLAVLGDEQFF. The CDR3 DNA is TGCGCCAGCACCCAGGGACTAGCGGTACTCGGCGATGAGCAGTTCTTC.

This clonotype was detected a few times. The CDR3 region has the DNA TGTGCCAGCAGTACCCTCCGTGGGGCCTACGAGCAGTACTTC. As protein: CASSTLRGAYEQYF. This chain connects TRBV6-2 or TRBV6-3 to TRBJ2-7; D not resolved. Germline V gives CDR1 MNHEY, CDR2 SVGEGT. This CDR3 is built from 14 residues. The germline V and J ends were trimmed by 5 bases and 2 bases, with 13 bases remaining between them.

This clonotype was seen a handful of times. The chain joins TRBV6-2 or TRBV6-3 to TRBJ2-7; 7 bases map to TRBD1. Germline V gene lookup returns CDR1 MNHEY and CDR2 SVGEGT. The CDR3 is 15 amino acids. The trim removed 2 bases at V and 1 base at J, leaving 5 bases unmatched. The CDR3 is CASSYGPGGSYEQYF. The CDR3 DNA sequence: TGTGCCAGCAGTTACGGGCCAGGGGGTTCCTACGAGCAGTACTTC.

This clonotype was counted many times. V gene TRBV29-1 combines with J gene TRBJ1-5; no definite D call. Germline values: CDR1 SQVTM, CDR2 ANQGSEA. V was cut by 6 bases and J by 2 bases, with 11 bases left in between. The CDR3 extends over 13 amino acids. The DNA for the CDR3 is TGCAGCGTAACCGACGGGGGCAATCAGCCCCAGCATTTT. The encoded protein is CSVTDGGNQPQHF.

This clonotype was observed a handful of times. This chain connects TRBV20-1 to TRBJ1-5, with D tentatively TRBD1 (6 bases). The ends were cut back, 3 bases at V and 7 bases at J, with 19 bases in the middle. This CDR3 has 15 amino acids. CDR1 and CDR2 from the germline V gene are DFQATT and SNEGSKA (reference sequence). The CDR3 reads CSASRLIGGHQPQHF. The DNA for the CDR3 is TGCAGTGCTAGCAGACTCATTGGGGGCCACCAGCCCCAGCATTTT.

The chain is built from TRBV6-5 and TRBJ2-1, with a tentative D call TRBD1 (5 bases). This CDR3 has 14 residues. V was pared by 0 bases and J by 6 bases, with 9 bases between. Germline CDR1 is MNHEY and CDR2 is SVGAGI. CDR3 in DNA: TGTGCCAGCAGTTACTCCGACAGTTTCAATGAGCAGTTCTTC. Amino acids: CASSYSDSFNEQFF.

This clonotype came up many times. The V call is TRBV20-1, the J call TRBJ2-3, with no clear D. Germline assignment: CDR1 DFQATT and CDR2 SNEGSKA (reference sequence). The ends were cut back, 1 base at V and 4 bases at J, with 15 bases in the middle. The CDR3 is made up of 15 amino acids. CDR3 sequence: CSARASPTRADTQYF. The CDR3 nucleotides read TGCAGTGCTAGAGCGAGCCCAACTCGGGCAGATACGCAGTATTTT.

This clonotype occurred a few times. The rearrangement links TRBV5-5 to TRBJ2-4, with D perhaps matching TRBD1 (6 bases). V was clipped by 3 bases and J by 2 bases, with 15 bases between them. Per the germline V gene, CDR1 is SGHKS and CDR2 is YYEKEE (reference sequence). The CDR3 is 16 amino acids. The CDR3, as DNA: TGTGCCAGCAGCTCAGGGCAGGGGAGAACCAAAAACATTCAGTACTTC. Protein: CASSSGQGRTKNIQYF.

The sample holds a few counts of this clonotype. The chain combines TRBV11-2 with TRBJ1-6; 8 positions match TRBD1. The trim removed 4 bases at V and 10 bases at J, leaving 6 bases unmatched. CDR3 length: 14 amino acids. Germline V gives CDR1 SGHAT, CDR2 FQNNGV. In DNA form, the CDR3 reads TGTGCCAGCAGCTCCGGACAGGGTCTCTCACCCCTCCACTTT. It encodes CASSSGQGLSPLHF.

V gene TRBV6-5 combines with J gene TRBJ2-1; tentative D call: TRBD2 (6 bases). This CDR3 has 15 amino acids. Per germline, CDR1 MNHEY and CDR2 SVGAGI. The V end was cut by 2 bases, the J end by 1 base, with 9 bases between. The CDR3 protein is CASSYDGGSYNEQFF. The CDR3 DNA follows: TGTGCCAGCAGTTACGACGGAGGGTCCTACAATGAGCAGTTCTTC.

Here the CDR3 reads CASSTDSASSYEQYF. DNA of the CDR3: TGCGCCAGCAGCACAGACAGTGCGAGCTCCTACGAGCAGTACTTC. The chain uses TRBV5-1 and TRBJ2-7; weak D call: TRBD1 (5 bases). The CDR3 totals 15 residues. Germline V gene sequence: CDR1 SGHRS, CDR2 YFSETQ. V was clipped by 4 bases and J by 0 bases, with 14 bases between them.

This clonotype has only a few counts. The chain joins TRBV12-3 or TRBV12-4 to TRBJ2-3; D is undetermined. The V end lost 2 bases, the J end lost 3 bases, and 6 bases lay between the germline ends. CDR3 length: 13 residues. CDR3 coding DNA: TGTGCCAGCAGTTTACCGGCTACAGATACGCAGTATTTT. Protein product: CASSLPATDTQYF.

Of note for this clonotype: One end of the junction fails to match germline, which may point to a read error. The CDR3 coding sequence is TGCAGTGTTAGAGCGGGGGGACTCAGCACAGATACGCAGTATTTT. The encoded protein is CSVRAGGLSTDTQYF. The genes are TRBV20-1 and TRBJ2-3; 9 nucleotides align to TRBD2. There are 15 residues in the CDR3. Germline CDR1 reads DFQATT; CDR2 reads SNEGSKA (reference sequence).

This clonotype was detected only a few times. This chain connects TRBV20-1 to TRBJ1-5; unclear D gene. The length of the CDR3 is 13 residues. In germline, CDR1 is DFQATT, CDR2 SNEGSKA (reference sequence). Deletions cut 6 bases from V and 4 bases from J, with 13 bases between. The CDR3 loop is CSASGLPNQPQHF. The CDR3 bases are TGCAGTGCCTCGGGTCTCCCTAATCAGCCCCAGCATTTT.

This clonotype was counted only a few times. The J gene is TRBJ2-7, the V gene TRBV28; D gene unclear. The CDR3 totals 11 residues. V lost 10 bases and J 6 bases, leaving 13 bases between the germline ends. Germline CDR1 and CDR2: MDHEN and SYDVKM. The CDR3 loop reads CATMIAREQYF. The CDR3 DNA reads as TGTGCCACCATGATTGCACGCGAGCAGTACTTC.

This clonotype showed up just a few times. The rearrangement links TRBV10-3 to TRBJ1-2; 7 nucleotides align to TRBD1. Germline V gives CDR1 ENHRY, CDR2 SYGVKD. The V segment lost 5 bases and the J segment 6 bases; nucleotides outside the gene matches: 6. The CDR3 totals 13 residues. CDR3 coding DNA: TGTGCCATCAGTTTTACAGGGGTGGATGGCTACACCTTC. This translates into CAISFTGVDGYTF.

This clonotype was counted only a few times. The chain is built from TRBV7-8 and TRBJ2-1, with TRBD2 matching 9 bases. Germline CDR1 is SGHVS and CDR2 is FQNEAQ. The CDR3 is 15 amino acids. J was trimmed by 3 bases and V by 4 bases; bases with no gene match: 4. This chain's CDR3 is CASSSSSGDYNEQFF. The CDR3 DNA reads TGTGCCAGCAGCTCGTCTAGCGGGGACTACAATGAGCAGTTCTTC.

At least ten counts were recorded for this clonotype. The chain has TRBV20-1 and TRBJ2-2; D not certain. The length of the CDR3 is 13 residues. Germline assignment: CDR1 DFQATT and CDR2 SNEGSKA (reference sequence). Trimming left V 3 bases short and J 0 bases short, with 5 bases between. The DNA of the CDR3 is TGCAGTGCTAGTTTTCCGAACACCGGGGAGCTGTTTTTT. Protein product: CSASFPNTGELFF.

This clonotype was recorded many times. The chain carries TRBV10-3 and TRBJ2-5, with 8 nucleotides matching TRBD2. CDR3 length: 13 amino acids. Per the germline V gene, CDR1 is ENHRY and CDR2 is SYGVKD. V dropped 4 bases and J dropped 5; count of bases not matched to a gene: 3. DNA for the CDR3: TGTGCCATCAGTGGGACTAGCCACGAGACCCAGTACTTC. Its protein product is CAISGTSHETQYF.

This clonotype showed up just a few times. The rearrangement links TRBV24-1 to TRBJ2-7; perhaps TRBD1 as D (5 bases). CDR1 is KGHDR, CDR2 SFDVKD, per germline. Trimming stripped 7 bases from V and 2 bases from J, with 17 bases between. CDR3 length: 15 amino acids. CDR3 sequence: CATSESGKGAYEQYF. CDR3 sequence (DNA): TGTGCCACCAGCGAATCAGGGAAAGGAGCCTACGAGCAGTACTTC.

This clonotype was found many times. The CDR3 protein is CATSEAGTGGVSGANVLTF. The CDR3 region has the DNA TGTGCCACCAGTGAAGCCGGGACAGGGGGTGTCTCTGGGGCCAACGTCCTGACTTTC. The chain uses TRBV24-1 and TRBJ2-6; 11 nucleotides line up with TRBD1. Losses at the gene ends were 4 bases for V and 0 bases for J; bases not matched to a gene: 7. The germline V gene has CDR1 KGHDR and CDR2 SFDVKD. The CDR3 sequence is 19 residues long.

The chain combines TRBV20-1 with TRBJ1-1, with 10 bases aligning to TRBD1. The CDR3 consists of 15 residues. Germline V gene data show CDR1 as DFQATT and CDR2 as SNEGSKA (reference sequence). Unmatched junction bases numbered 6, after V lost 0 bases and J lost 5 bases. In DNA, the CDR3 is TGCAGTGCTAGAGATTGGGGACAGGGGATAACTGAAGCTTTCTTT. Amino acid sequence: CSARDWGQGITEAFF.

This clonotype was recorded many times. The chain recombines TRBV7-9 with TRBJ2-3; 9 bases line up with TRBD2. This CDR3 region has 16 residues. V lost 1 base and J lost 0; bases outside the gene matches: 2. CDR1 and CDR2 from the germline V gene are SEHNR and FQNEAQ (reference sequence). The CDR3: CASSLVSGGSTDTQYF. The CDR3 DNA reads as TGTGCCAGCAGCTTAGTTAGCGGGGGAAGCACAGATACGCAGTATTTT.